This T cell receptor beta chain was profiled in a study of spatial heterogeneity in lung cancer. This clonotype was counted many times. CDR1 is SGHTA, CDR2 FQGNSA, per germline. The length of the CDR3 is 16 residues. V lost 5 bases to trimming and J lost 7 bases; unmatched junction nucleotides: 13. This sample's time point: blood at routine non-recurrence follow-up after resection. The input material, whole RNA from tumor, nontumor lung or frozen PBMC, was sequenced unsorted. TCRdb used MiXCR to reprocess the 5' RACE reads, holding one entry per CDR3 protein. The sample carries about 30,000 distinct CDR3 sequences, 6% recorded once.

The rearrangement joins TRBV7-2 to TRBJ1-4; 7 bases fit TRBD1. The sequencing here drew on PBMCs, taken at follow-up. This receptor was identified in a male donor with early-stage non-small cell lung cancer. The CDR3 DNA reads as TGTGCCAGCAGCCTTGACCCCCCGGGACAGCCTGAAAAACTGTTTTTT. Residues: CASSLDPPGQPEKLFF.